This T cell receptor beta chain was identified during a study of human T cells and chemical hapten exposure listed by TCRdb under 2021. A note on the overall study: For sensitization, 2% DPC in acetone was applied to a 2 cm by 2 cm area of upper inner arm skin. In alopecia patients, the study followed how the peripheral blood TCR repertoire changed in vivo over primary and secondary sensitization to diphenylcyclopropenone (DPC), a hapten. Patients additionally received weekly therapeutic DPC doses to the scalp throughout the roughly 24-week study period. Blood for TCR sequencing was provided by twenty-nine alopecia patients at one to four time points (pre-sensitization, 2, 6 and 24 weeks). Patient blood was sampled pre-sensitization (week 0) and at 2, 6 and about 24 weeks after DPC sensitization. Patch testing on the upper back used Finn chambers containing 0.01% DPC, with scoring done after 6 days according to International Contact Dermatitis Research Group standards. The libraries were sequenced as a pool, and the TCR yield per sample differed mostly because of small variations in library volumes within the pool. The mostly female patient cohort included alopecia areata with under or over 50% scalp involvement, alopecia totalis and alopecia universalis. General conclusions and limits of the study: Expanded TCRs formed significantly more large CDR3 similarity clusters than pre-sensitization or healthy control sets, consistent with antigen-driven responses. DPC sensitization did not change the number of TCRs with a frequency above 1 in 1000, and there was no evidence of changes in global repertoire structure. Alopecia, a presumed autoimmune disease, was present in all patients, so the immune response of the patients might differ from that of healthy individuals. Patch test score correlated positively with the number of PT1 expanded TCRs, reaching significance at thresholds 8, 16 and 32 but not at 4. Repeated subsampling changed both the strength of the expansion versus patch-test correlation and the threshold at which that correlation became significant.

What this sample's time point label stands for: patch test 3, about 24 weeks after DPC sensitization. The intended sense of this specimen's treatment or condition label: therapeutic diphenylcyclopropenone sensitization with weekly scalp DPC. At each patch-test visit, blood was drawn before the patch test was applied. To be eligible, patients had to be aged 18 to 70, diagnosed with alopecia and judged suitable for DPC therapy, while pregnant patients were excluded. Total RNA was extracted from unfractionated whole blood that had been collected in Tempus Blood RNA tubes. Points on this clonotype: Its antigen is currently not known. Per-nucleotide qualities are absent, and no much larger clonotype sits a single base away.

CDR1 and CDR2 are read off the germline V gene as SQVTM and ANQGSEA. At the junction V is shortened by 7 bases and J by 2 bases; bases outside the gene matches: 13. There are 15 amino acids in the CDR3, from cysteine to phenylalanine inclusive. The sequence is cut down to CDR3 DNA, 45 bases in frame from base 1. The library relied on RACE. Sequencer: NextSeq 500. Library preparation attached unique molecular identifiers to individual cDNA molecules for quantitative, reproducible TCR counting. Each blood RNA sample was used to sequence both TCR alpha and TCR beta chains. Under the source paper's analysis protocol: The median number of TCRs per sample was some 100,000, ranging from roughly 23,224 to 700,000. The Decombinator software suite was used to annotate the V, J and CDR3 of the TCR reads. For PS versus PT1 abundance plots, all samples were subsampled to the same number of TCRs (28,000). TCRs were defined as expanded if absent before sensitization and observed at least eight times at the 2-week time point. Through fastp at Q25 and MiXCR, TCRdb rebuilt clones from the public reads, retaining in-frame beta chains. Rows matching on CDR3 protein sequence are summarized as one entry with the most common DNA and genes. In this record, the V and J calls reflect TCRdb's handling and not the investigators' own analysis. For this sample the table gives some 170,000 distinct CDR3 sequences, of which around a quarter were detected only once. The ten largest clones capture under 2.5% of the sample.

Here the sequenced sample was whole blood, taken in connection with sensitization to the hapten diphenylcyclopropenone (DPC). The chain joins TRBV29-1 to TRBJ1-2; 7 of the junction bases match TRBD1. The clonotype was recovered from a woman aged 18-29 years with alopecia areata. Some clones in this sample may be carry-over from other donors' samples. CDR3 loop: CSAEPPGQQNYGYTF. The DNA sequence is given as TGCAGCGCCGAACCTCCGGGACAGCAAAACTATGGCTACACCTTC. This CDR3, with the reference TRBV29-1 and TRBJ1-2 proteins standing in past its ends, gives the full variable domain SAVISQKPSRDICQRGTSLTIQCQVDSQVTMMFWYRQQPGQSLTLIATANQGSEATYESGFVIDKFPISRPNLTFSTLTVSNMSPEDSSIYLCSAEPPGQQNYGYTFGSGTRLTVV.